The 12 T cell receptor beta chains below come from one sample, sequenced in a study of cytomegalovirus exposure and HLA in healthy donors. Assay used: immunoSEQ multiplex PCR; TCRdb lists only in-frame clones, some missing. The table records some 120,000 clones, around 94% of them present only once. Material for sequencing was PBMCs. Receptor source: a woman younger than 35 in good health and CMV-seronegative.

The chain has TRBV6-1 and TRBJ1-5, with a tentative D call TRBD1 (5 bases). Germline values: CDR1 MNHNS, CDR2 SASEGT. The CDR3 length is 14 residues. V was pared by 9 bases and J by 1 base, with 13 bases between. The CDR3 region is CASTIRGSNQPQHF. The CDR3 DNA reads TGTGCCAGTACAATCCGGGGGAGCAATCAGCCCCAGCATTTT.

The chain links TRBV9 to TRBJ1-2; the D gene is possibly TRBD1 (6 bases). V lost 4 bases and J 6 bases, leaving 13 bases between the germline ends. From germline, CDR1 is SGDLS and CDR2 YYNGEE. This CDR3 contains 13 residues. The DNA of the CDR3 is TGTGCCAGCAGCCCCGGCAGGGGCAATGGCTACACCTTC. This codes for CASSPGRGNGYTF.

The V call is TRBV5-5, the J call TRBJ2-7, with 7 bases identical to TRBD1. Germline CDR1 and CDR2: SGHKS and YYEKEE (reference sequence). CDR3 length: 14 residues. Trimming removed 4 bases from V and 2 bases from J; junction bases left unmatched: 6. CDR3 in DNA: TGTGCCAGCAGCCAGCGGACAGGCCCCTACGAGCAGTACTTC. Translated: CASSQRTGPYEQYF.

The rearrangement uses TRBV11-3 and TRBJ2-5; TRBD1 matches 9 bases. After removal of 5 bases from V and 3 bases from J, the junction contained 4 bases not matched to a gene. There are 14 residues in the CDR3. CDR1 is SGHNT and CDR2 is YENEEA in the germline V gene. The CDR3 spells CASSRGDREETQYF. As DNA, the CDR3 is TGTGCCAGCAGCCGCGGGGACAGGGAAGAGACCCAGTACTTC.

This rearrangement joins TRBV19 to TRBJ1-5, with D possibly being TRBD1 (5 bases). Germline CDR1 reads LNHDA; CDR2 reads SQIVND (reference sequence). The CDR3 runs to 15 residues. With 8 bases removed from V and 3 bases from J, the gap between germline ends came to 17 bases. CDR3 amino acids: CASGGAALTNQPQHF. For the CDR3, the DNA is TGTGCCAGTGGCGGGGCCGCTTTAACCAATCAGCCCCAGCATTTT.

The V and J genes are TRBV27 and TRBJ1-5, with a weak D call TRBD1 (6 bases). V was pared by 3 bases and J by 3 bases, with 9 bases between. CDR3 size: 14 residues. Germline values: CDR1 MNHEY, CDR2 SMNVEV (reference sequence). The CDR3 is CASSLQGYNQPQHF. As DNA, the CDR3 is TGTGCCAGCAGTTTGCAGGGGTACAATCAGCCCCAGCATTTT.

This sequence joins TRBV10-3 and TRBJ2-7, with 11 bases aligning to TRBD2. V lost 3 bases and J lost 9; bases outside the gene matches: 13. CDR3 length equals 16 residues. CDR1 ENHRY and CDR2 SYGVKD come from the germline V gene. CDR3 region: CAISDHLAGGPEAQYF. The CDR3 region has the DNA TGTGCCATCAGTGACCACTTAGCGGGAGGGCCTGAAGCGCAGTACTTC.

The J gene is TRBJ1-5, the V gene TRBV4-1; D gene ambiguous. Germline V gene lookup returns CDR1 MGHRA and CDR2 YSYEKL. Deletions cut 0 bases from V and 5 bases from J, with 8 bases between. The CDR3 length is 14 residues. CDR3 residues: CASSQDLSDQPQHF. CDR3 nucleotides: TGCGCCAGCAGCCAAGATCTGAGTGATCAGCCCCAGCATTTT.

The V call is TRBV27, the J call TRBJ2-7, with D possibly TRBD1 on 5 matching bases. Trimming removed 6 bases at V and 3 bases at J, with 18 bases between. CDR1 is MNHEY, CDR2 SMNVEV, per germline (reference sequence). This CDR3 region has 15 residues. For the CDR3, the DNA is TGTGCCAGCAGACCAGGGATCGCTAAATTCTACGAGCAGTACTTC. Translation gives CASRPGIAKFYEQYF.

The rearrangement links TRBV19 to TRBJ1-1; the D gene is possibly TRBD1 (6 bases). V gave up 3 bases and J gave up 9 bases, with 14 bases separating them. Germline assignment: CDR1 LNHDA and CDR2 SQIVND (reference sequence). This CDR3 region has 13 residues. The CDR3 DNA reads as TGTGCCAGTAGTATTCCAGGGGCGGTCCAAGCTTTCTTT. It encodes CASSIPGAVQAFF.

This chain joins TRBV12-5 and TRBJ2-3; a weak D match, TRBD2 (5 bases). Germline V gives CDR1 LGHNT, CDR2 FRNRAP. The CDR3 is 13 residues long. Trimming took off 4 bases at V and 7 bases at J, with 12 bases between the two ends. DNA for the CDR3: TGTGCTAGTGGTTCCACCCGGGGAAATACGCAGTATTTT. It specifies CASGSTRGNTQYF.

This rearrangement joins TRBV5-1 to TRBJ2-1; TRBD1 matches at 8 bases. This CDR3 comprises 15 residues. V was pared by 5 bases and J by 4 bases, with 8 bases of the junction left unmatched. Germline-derived CDR1 and CDR2 are SGHRS and YFSETQ. CDR3 protein: CASSIGQGIYNEQFF. CDR3 in DNA: TGCGCCAGCAGTATTGGACAGGGTATTTACAATGAGCAGTTCTTC.